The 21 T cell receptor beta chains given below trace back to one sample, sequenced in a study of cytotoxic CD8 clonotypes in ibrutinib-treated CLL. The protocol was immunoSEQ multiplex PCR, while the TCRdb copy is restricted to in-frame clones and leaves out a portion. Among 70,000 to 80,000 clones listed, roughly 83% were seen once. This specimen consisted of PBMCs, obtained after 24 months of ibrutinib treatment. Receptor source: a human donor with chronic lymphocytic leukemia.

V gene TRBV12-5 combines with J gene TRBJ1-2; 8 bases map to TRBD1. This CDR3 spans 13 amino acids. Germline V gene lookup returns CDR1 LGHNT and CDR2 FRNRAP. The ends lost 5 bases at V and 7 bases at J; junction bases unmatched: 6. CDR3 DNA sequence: TGTGCTAGTGGTACTCAGGGGGCGCGTGGCTACACCTTC. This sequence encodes CASGTQGARGYTF.

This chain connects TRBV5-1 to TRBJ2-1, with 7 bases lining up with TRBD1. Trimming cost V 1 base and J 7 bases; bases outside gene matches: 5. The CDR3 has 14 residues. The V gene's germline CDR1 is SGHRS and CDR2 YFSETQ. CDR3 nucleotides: TGCGCCAGCAGCTTGAGGGACAGCCATAATGAGCAGTTCTTC. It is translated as CASSLRDSHNEQFF.

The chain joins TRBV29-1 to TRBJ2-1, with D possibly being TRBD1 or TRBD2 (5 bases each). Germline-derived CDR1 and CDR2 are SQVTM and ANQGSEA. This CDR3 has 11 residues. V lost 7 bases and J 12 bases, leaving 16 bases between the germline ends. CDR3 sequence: CSAGPSGGQFF. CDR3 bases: TGCAGCGCCGGACCATCTGGGGGGCAGTTCTTC.

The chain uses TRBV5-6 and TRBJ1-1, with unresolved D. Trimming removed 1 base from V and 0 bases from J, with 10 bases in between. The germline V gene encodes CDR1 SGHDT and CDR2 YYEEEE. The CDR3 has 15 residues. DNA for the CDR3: TGTGCCAGCAGCTTGAGTTTAGTCATGAACACTGAAGCTTTCTTT. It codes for CASSLSLVMNTEAFF.

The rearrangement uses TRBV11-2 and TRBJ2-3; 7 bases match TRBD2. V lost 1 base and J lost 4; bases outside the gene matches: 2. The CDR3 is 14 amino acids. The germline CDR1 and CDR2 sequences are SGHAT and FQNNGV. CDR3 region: CASSLGLAADTQYF. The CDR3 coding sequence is TGTGCCAGCAGCTTAGGACTAGCAGCAGATACGCAGTATTTT.

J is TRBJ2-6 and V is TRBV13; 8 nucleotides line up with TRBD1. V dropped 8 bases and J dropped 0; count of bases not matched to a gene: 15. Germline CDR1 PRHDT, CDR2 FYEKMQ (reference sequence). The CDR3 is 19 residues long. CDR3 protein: CASAGGVQGALSGANVLTF. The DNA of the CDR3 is TGTGCCAGCGCTGGCGGGGTTCAGGGGGCACTCTCTGGGGCCAACGTCCTGACTTTC.

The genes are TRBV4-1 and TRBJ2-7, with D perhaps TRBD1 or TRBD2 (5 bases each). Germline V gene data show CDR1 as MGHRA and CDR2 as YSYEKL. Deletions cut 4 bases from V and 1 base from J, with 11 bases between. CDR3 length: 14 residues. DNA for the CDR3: TGCGCCAGCAGCCCTGGGACGGTGTCCTACGAGCAGTACTTC. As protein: CASSPGTVSYEQYF.

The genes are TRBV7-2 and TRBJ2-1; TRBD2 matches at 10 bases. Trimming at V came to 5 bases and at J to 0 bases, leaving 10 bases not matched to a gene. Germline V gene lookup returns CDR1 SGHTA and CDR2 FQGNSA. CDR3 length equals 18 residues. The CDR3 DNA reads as TGTGCCAGCAGCACCCGGACTAGCGGAGTTCGCTCCTACAATGAGCAGTTCTTC. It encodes CASSTRTSGVRSYNEQFF.

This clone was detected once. Here the CDR3 reads CASSLPPGQGITDTQYF. CDR3 DNA sequence: TGTGCCAGCAGCTTACCCCCGGGACAGGGGATCACAGATACGCAGTATTTT. The V and J genes are TRBV2 and TRBJ2-3, with 10 bases fitting TRBD1. The CDR3 contains 17 residues. Losses at the gene ends were 6 bases for V and 2 bases for J; bases not matched to a gene: 11. CDR1 is SNHLY, CDR2 FYNNEI, per germline.

DNA of the CDR3: TGCAGCGTCGCGCCCGGGACAGGGGCCTACGAGCAGTACTTC. Translated, it gives CSVAPGTGAYEQYF. The chain uses TRBV29-1 and TRBJ2-7; 10 bases line up with TRBD1. The CDR3 has 14 residues. V was clipped by 6 bases and J by 2 bases; unmatched bases: 7. Germline V CDR1 and CDR2: SQVTM, ANQGSEA.

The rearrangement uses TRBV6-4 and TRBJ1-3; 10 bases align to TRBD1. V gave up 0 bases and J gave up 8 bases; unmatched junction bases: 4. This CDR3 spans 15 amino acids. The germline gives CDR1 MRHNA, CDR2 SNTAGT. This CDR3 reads CASSDSGQGLDTIYF. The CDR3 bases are TGTGCCAGCAGTGACTCGGGACAGGGGTTAGACACCATATATTTT.

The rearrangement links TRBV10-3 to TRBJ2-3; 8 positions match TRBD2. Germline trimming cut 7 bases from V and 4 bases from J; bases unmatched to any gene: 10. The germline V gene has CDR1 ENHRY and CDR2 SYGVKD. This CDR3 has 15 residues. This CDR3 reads CAIKSGSGSADTQYF. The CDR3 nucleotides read TGTGCCATCAAGTCTGGAAGCGGGAGTGCAGATACGCAGTATTTT.

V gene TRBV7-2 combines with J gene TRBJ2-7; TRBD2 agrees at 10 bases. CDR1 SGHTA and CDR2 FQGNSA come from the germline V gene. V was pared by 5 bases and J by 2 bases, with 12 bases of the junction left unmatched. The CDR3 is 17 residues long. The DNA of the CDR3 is TGTGCCAGCAGCACATCAATAGCGGGGGGAATCACCTACGAGCAGTACTTC. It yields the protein CASSTSIAGGITYEQYF.

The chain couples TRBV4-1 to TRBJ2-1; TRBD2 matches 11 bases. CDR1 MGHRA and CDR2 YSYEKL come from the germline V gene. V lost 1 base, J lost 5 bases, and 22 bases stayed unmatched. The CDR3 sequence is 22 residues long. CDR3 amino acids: CASSQAPSLAGGSYFGHNEQFF. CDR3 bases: TGCGCCAGCAGCCAAGCGCCATCTCTAGCGGGAGGTTCCTACTTTGGCCACAATGAGCAGTTCTTC.

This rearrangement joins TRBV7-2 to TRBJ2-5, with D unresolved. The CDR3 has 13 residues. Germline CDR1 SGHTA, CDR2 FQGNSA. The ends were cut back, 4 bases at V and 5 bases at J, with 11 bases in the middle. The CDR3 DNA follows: TGTGCCAGCAGCTACCTTAGGCGGGAGACCCAGTACTTC. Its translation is CASSYLRRETQYF.

The CDR3 nucleotides read TGTGCCAGTAGTGGGCGACAGGGGGCAAGTTACAATGAGCAGTTCTTC. It specifies CASSGRQGASYNEQFF. This chain joins TRBV19 and TRBJ2-1; 10 bases fit TRBD1. Germline V gene lookup returns CDR1 LNHDA and CDR2 SQIVND (reference sequence). The CDR3 consists of 16 residues. The V and J ends lost 5 bases and 4 bases, in that order; junction bases with no gene match: 8.

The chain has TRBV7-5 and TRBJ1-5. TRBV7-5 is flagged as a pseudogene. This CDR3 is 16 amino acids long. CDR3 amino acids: CVRSLLQGGINQPQHF. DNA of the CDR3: TGTGTCAGAAGCTTATTACAGGGAGGGATCAATCAGCCCCAGCATTTT.

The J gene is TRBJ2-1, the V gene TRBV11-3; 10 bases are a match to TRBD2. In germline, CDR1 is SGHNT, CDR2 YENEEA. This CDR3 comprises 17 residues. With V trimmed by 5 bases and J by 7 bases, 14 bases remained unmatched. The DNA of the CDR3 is TGTGCCAGCAGCCCGCGTAGAGCGGGAGGGCCGGGGAATGAGCAGTTCTTC. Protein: CASSPRRAGGPGNEQFF.

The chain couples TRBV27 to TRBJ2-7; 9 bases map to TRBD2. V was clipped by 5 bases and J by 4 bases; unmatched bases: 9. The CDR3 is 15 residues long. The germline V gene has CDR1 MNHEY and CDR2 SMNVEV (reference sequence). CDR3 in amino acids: CASSTPLTSGYEQYF. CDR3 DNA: TGTGCCAGCAGTACGCCACTAACTAGCGGGTACGAGCAGTACTTC.

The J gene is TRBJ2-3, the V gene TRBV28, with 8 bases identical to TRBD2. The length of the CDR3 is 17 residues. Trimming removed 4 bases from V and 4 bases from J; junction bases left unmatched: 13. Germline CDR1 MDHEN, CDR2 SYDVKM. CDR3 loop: CASSSFSGTSPPDTQYF. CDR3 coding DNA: TGTGCCAGCAGTTCCTTTTCCGGGACTAGTCCCCCAGATACGCAGTATTTT.

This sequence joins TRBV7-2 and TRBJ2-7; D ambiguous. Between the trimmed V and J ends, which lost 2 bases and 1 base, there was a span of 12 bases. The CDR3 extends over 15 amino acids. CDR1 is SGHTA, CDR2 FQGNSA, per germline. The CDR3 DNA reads TGTGCCAGCAGCTTATCGGCTAGAGGTTCCTACGAGCAGTACTTC. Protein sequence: CASSLSARGSYEQYF.